A single sample gave rise to the 21 T cell receptor beta chains below, sequenced in a study of T-cell reconstitution after alpha-beta-depleted transplantation in children. During its preparation, the TCRbeta library received unique molecular identifiers. One entry per CDR3 protein, called by TCRdb with MiXCR from the PCR reads. Of a few hundred thousand distinct CDR3 sequences in the sample, approximately 12% are singletons; the top ten hold around 2%. The material was PBMCs, mostly from graft donor cells, obtained 360 days after TCRalphabeta/CD19-depleted stem cell transplant. The receptors originated from a male patient younger than 18 who had a stem cell transplant for acute myeloid leukemia, so the T cells may come from the graft donor.

This clonotype was recorded many times. V usage is TRBV20-1 and J usage is TRBJ2-5; D call uncertain. The germline V gene encodes CDR1 DFQATT and CDR2 SNEGSKA (reference sequence). Trimming removed 5 bases at V and 4 bases at J, with 8 bases between. This CDR3 is built from 11 residues. The CDR3 region has the DNA TGCAGTGCTCGCTTCCCAGAGACCCAGTACTTC. It codes for CSARFPETQYF.

This clonotype was seen many times. J is TRBJ1-3 and V is TRBV7-6; TRBD1 matches at 9 bases. Trimming removed 5 bases from V and 4 bases from J; junction bases left unmatched: 6. The CDR3 sequence is 15 residues long. Germline V gene data show CDR1 as SGHVS and CDR2 as FNYEAQ. The CDR3 protein is CASSQQTGGGNTIYF. The CDR3 DNA sequence: TGTGCCAGCAGCCAACAGACAGGGGGAGGAAACACCATATATTTT. The full variable domain, its missing parts supplied by reference TRBV7-6 and TRBJ1-3, is GAGVSQSPRYKVTKRGQDVALRCDPISGHVSLYWYRQALGQGPEFLTYFNYEAQQDKSGLPNDRFSAERPEGSISTLTIQRTEQRDSAMYRCASSQQTGGGNTIYFGEGSWLTVV.

The chain recombines TRBV7-2 with TRBJ2-5; 7 bases line up with TRBD2. Germline CDR1 is SGHTA and CDR2 is FQGNSA. CDR3 length equals 17 residues. The V and J ends lost 7 bases and 2 bases, in that order; junction bases with no gene match: 16. The CDR3 sequence: CASNKTGTNKTQETQYF. CDR3 nucleotide sequence: TGTGCCAGCAACAAAACCGGGACTAACAAAACACAAGAGACCCAGTACTTC. Combining the CDR3 with reference TRBV7-2 and TRBJ2-5 gives the whole variable domain GAGVSQSPSNKVTEKGKDVELRCDPISGHTALYWYRQSLGQGLEFLIYFQGNSAPDKSGLPSDRFSAERTGGSVSTLTIQRTQQEDSAVYLCASNKTGTNKTQETQYFGPGTRLLVL.

The chain employs TRBV25-1 and TRBJ2-7; possibly TRBD1 for D (6 bases). CDR1 and CDR2 from the germline V gene are MGHDK and SYGVNS. Trimming took off 5 bases at V and 6 bases at J, with 14 bases between the two ends. CDR3 length: 13 amino acids. This CDR3 reads CASSPHRVREQYF. DNA for the CDR3: TGTGCCAGCAGTCCCCACAGGGTCCGCGAGCAGTACTTC.

This clonotype was counted many times. The V and J genes are TRBV28 and TRBJ2-1; 12 positions agree with TRBD2. V was clipped by 8 bases and J by 4 bases; unmatched bases: 6. Germline CDR1 and CDR2: MDHEN and SYDVKM. The CDR3 has 15 residues. CDR3 loop: CASLLAGGPYNEQFF. In nucleotides, the CDR3 is TGTGCCAGCCTCCTAGCGGGAGGGCCTTACAATGAGCAGTTCTTC.

This clonotype was seen at least ten times. The chain couples TRBV5-4 to TRBJ2-3; perhaps TRBD2 as D (5 bases). Germline V gene data show CDR1 as SGHNT and CDR2 as YYREEE (reference sequence). The CDR3 consists of 16 residues. Deletions cut 0 bases from V and 2 bases from J, with 13 bases between. CDR3 in DNA: TGTGCCAGCAGCTTGGGAGGGCCGTCCCCCACAGATACGCAGTATTTT. This codes for CASSLGGPSPTDTQYF. The entire variable domain, with the rest obtained from reference TRBV5-4 and TRBJ2-3, is as follows: ETGVTQSPTHLIKTRGQQVTLRCSSQSGHNTVSWYQQALGQGPQFIFQYYREEENGRGNFPPRFSGLQFPNYSSELNVNALELDDSALYLCASSLGGPSPTDTQYFGPGTRLTVL.

This clonotype has more than one count but fewer than ten. This chain connects TRBV29-1 to TRBJ2-3; 10 bases map to TRBD1. Germline CDR1 is SQVTM and CDR2 is ANQGSEA. V was pared by 7 bases and J by 4 bases, with 8 bases of the junction left unmatched. The length of the CDR3 is 14 residues. CDR3 DNA sequence: TGCAGCGCCTCTCGCGGGACAGGGGCAGATACGCAGTATTTT. This gives the protein CSASRGTGADTQYF.

This clonotype was counted a single time. The chain links TRBV20-1 to TRBJ2-7; 8 bases are shared with TRBD2. The CDR3 consists of 15 residues. V gave up 1 base and J gave up 2 bases; unmatched junction bases: 7. CDR1 and CDR2 from the germline V gene are DFQATT and SNEGSKA (reference sequence). The CDR3 region is CSARGSSGGPYEQYF. The CDR3 DNA sequence: TGCAGTGCTAGAGGTTCCAGCGGGGGACCCTACGAGCAGTACTTC.

This clonotype was seen many times. The rearrangement links TRBV6-5 to TRBJ2-3; 13 nucleotides line up with TRBD2. V gave up 4 bases and J gave up 6 bases; unmatched junction bases: 7. CDR1 MNHEY and CDR2 SVGAGI come from the germline V gene. The CDR3 spans 16 residues. This CDR3 is CASSFGLAGALDTQYF. CDR3 DNA: TGTGCCAGCAGTTTCGGACTAGCGGGAGCTTTGGATACGCAGTATTTT.

The chain combines TRBV25-1 with TRBJ2-7, with TRBD1 matching over 8 bases. The CDR3 is made up of 15 amino acids. Germline V CDR1 and CDR2: MGHDK, SYGVNS. V dropped 2 bases and J dropped 4; count of bases not matched to a gene: 7. The CDR3 loop reads CASSEGQGKTYEQYF. The CDR3 DNA reads TGTGCCAGCAGTGAAGGACAGGGCAAAACTTACGAGCAGTACTTC.

This sequence joins TRBV6-2 or TRBV6-3 and TRBJ2-4, with D perhaps matching TRBD1 (6 bases). The CDR3 is 14 residues long. V dropped 6 bases and J dropped 3 bases, with 12 bases sitting between them. The germline gives CDR1 MNHEY, CDR2 SVGEGT. CDR3 nucleotides: TGTGCCAGCAGACCCTCAGGGGACAAAAACATTCAGTACTTC. It codes for CASRPSGDKNIQYF.

This chain connects TRBV5-1 to TRBJ2-3; a weak D match, TRBD2 (5 bases). Trimming stripped 7 bases from V and 2 bases from J, with 14 bases between. The germline gives CDR1 SGHRS, CDR2 YFSETQ. This CDR3 is built from 14 residues. The CDR3 coding sequence is TGCGCCAGCCACCGTGAGGGTCCCACAGATACGCAGTATTTT. This gives the protein CASHREGPTDTQYF. Using reference TRBV5-1 and TRBJ2-3 for the parts outside the CDR3, the full variable domain is KAGVTQTPRYLIKTRGQQVTLSCSPISGHRSVSWYQQTPGQGLQFLFEYFSETQRNKGNFPGRFSGRQFSNSRSEMNVSTLELGDSALYLCASHREGPTDTQYFGPGTRLTVL.

This clonotype was seen only a few times. This chain joins TRBV28 and TRBJ2-7; 9 bases are shared with TRBD1. Unmatched junction bases numbered 12, after V lost 4 bases and J lost 5 bases. This CDR3 is built from 16 residues. The germline CDR1 and CDR2 sequences are MDHEN and SYDVKM. For the CDR3, the DNA is TGTGCCAGCAGTTCCCATCCACCGGGACAGGGAAACGAGCAGTACTTC. Amino acids: CASSSHPPGQGNEQYF. The full variable domain, completed using reference TRBV28 and TRBJ2-7, is DVKVTQSSRYLVKRTGEKVFLECVQDMDHENMFWYRQDPGLGLRLIYFSYDVKMKEKGDIPEGYSVSREKKERFSLILESASTNQTSMYLCASSSHPPGQGNEQYFGPGTRLTVT.

About this clonotype itself: This likely comes from a read error, as the CDR3 has no conserved phenylalanine or tryptophan at its end. This sequence joins TRBV6-2 or TRBV6-3 and TRBJ2-5, with 7 bases matching TRBD2. Per germline, CDR1 MNHEY and CDR2 SVGEGT. The CDR3 covers 17 residues. J gave up 1 base and V 3 bases, and 11 bases lay outside the gene matches. The CDR3 loop reads CASSYPIAGVIQETQYY. The CDR3 coding sequence is TGTGCCAGCAGTTATCCCATCGCGGGAGTGATCCAAGAGACCCAGTACTAC.

The genes are TRBV2 and TRBJ2-1, with 13 bases fitting TRBD2. Germline V gene lookup returns CDR1 SNHLY and CDR2 FYNNEI. This CDR3 is 19 amino acids long. J gave up 0 bases and V 5 bases, and 10 bases lay outside the gene matches. Here the CDR3 reads CASSPTTSGRLISYNEQFF. The CDR3 region has the DNA TGTGCCAGCAGTCCCACGACTAGCGGGAGGCTAATCTCCTACAATGAGCAGTTCTTC. The full variable domain, with the rest looked up from reference TRBV2 and TRBJ2-1, is EPEVTQTPSHQVTQMGQEVILRCVPISNHLYFYWYRQILGQKVEFLVSFYNNEISEKSEIFDDQFSVERPDGSNFTLKIRSTKLEDSAMYFCASSPTTSGRLISYNEQFFGPGTRLTVL.

This clonotype was observed a handful of times. The chain carries TRBV9 and TRBJ2-7; D is ambiguous. The CDR3 is 14 residues long. The V gene's germline CDR1 is SGDLS and CDR2 YYNGEE. The V and J ends lost 0 bases and 2 bases respectively, with 9 bases between them. The CDR3 DNA sequence: TGTGCCAGCAGCGTAGAACCAGGTACCTACGAGCAGTACTTC. Translation gives CASSVEPGTYEQYF.

The chain is built from TRBV11-3 and TRBJ2-3, with TRBD2 identical over 11 bases. J gave up 2 bases and V 4 bases, and 5 bases lay outside the gene matches. Germline V CDR1 and CDR2: SGHNT, YENEEA. The CDR3 contains 16 residues. Here the CDR3 reads CASSSGLAVDTDTQYF. The CDR3 DNA is TGTGCCAGCAGCTCGGGACTAGCGGTTGACACAGATACGCAGTATTTT.

V usage is TRBV5-6 and J usage is TRBJ2-7, with 9 bases identical to TRBD1. V shed 0 bases and J 2 bases; nucleotides not matched to a gene: 6. The V gene's germline CDR1 is SGHDT and CDR2 YYEEEE. The CDR3 has 16 amino acids. The DNA for the CDR3 is TGTGCCAGCAGCTTGGCCTACAGGGGGCAGACCTACGAGCAGTACTTC. Residues: CASSLAYRGQTYEQYF.

This clonotype has a handful of counts. The gene calls are TRBV7-2 and TRBJ2-3; D uncertain. The CDR3 has 15 amino acids. Germline V gives CDR1 SGHTA, CDR2 FQGNSA. Deletions cut 5 bases from V and 6 bases from J, with 18 bases between. This CDR3 is CASSPAWHRRDTQYF. The CDR3 DNA is TGTGCCAGCAGCCCAGCCTGGCATCGGCGGGATACGCAGTATTTT. Filled out from reference TRBV7-2 and TRBJ2-3, the complete variable domain reads GAGVSQSPSNKVTEKGKDVELRCDPISGHTALYWYRQSLGQGLEFLIYFQGNSAPDKSGLPSDRFSAERTGGSVSTLTIQRTQQEDSAVYLCASSPAWHRRDTQYFGPGTRLTVL.

This clonotype was counted only a few times. This chain joins TRBV27 and TRBJ2-3; no clear D. The germline CDR1 and CDR2 sequences are MNHEY and SMNVEV (reference sequence). The CDR3 loop spans 13 amino acids. Trimming stripped 2 bases from V and 2 bases from J, with 5 bases between. In DNA, the CDR3 is TGTGCCAGCAGTTTACGCTACACAGATACGCAGTATTTT. Translated: CASSLRYTDTQYF.

In its sample, this clonotype was seen many times. The rearrangement links TRBV2 to TRBJ2-1; 8 bases agree with TRBD2. The germline gives CDR1 SNHLY, CDR2 FYNNEI. The junction had 7 bases not matched to a gene; V was cut back by 10 bases and J by 2 bases. The CDR3 extends over 14 amino acids. CDR3 in amino acids: CATTGLGAYNEQFF. CDR3 sequence (DNA): TGTGCCACCACGGGACTAGGAGCCTACAATGAGCAGTTCTTC.